This T cell receptor beta chain was identified during a study of CD8+ T cells in alopecia areata (dated by TCRdb to the late 2010s). Context from the whole study: High-throughput TCRbeta sequencing was used to examine T cell clonal expansion in alopecia areata in both the C3H/HeJ mouse model and human patients. RNA was extracted with the PAXgene miRNA kit for fixed scalp, the miRNeasy kit for PBMCs, and the RNeasy kit for mouse skin. Clonality in the scalp was compared among normal scalp (n=4), patchy alopecia areata scalp (n=8), and alopecia totalis/universalis scalp (n=8). immunoSEQ multiplex PCR using 35 Vbeta forward primers and 13 Jbeta reverse primers was used to amplify TCRbeta CDR3 regions. In humans, TCRbeta sequencing was performed on scalp tissue and on sorted CD4+ and CD8+ peripheral blood T cells from healthy controls and from patients with patchy or totalis/universalis alopecia areata.

On the study overall, not on this receptor specifically: TCR sequences shared between patients were less clear than in mice, possibly partly because of HLA diversity in the patient population. Lesional scalp, especially in alopecia totalis/universalis, showed higher clonality and more expanded CD8+ clones than normal scalp, suggesting antigenic drive. Unlike mouse skin, which is dominated by gammadelta T cells, normal human skin has resident alphabeta T cells that are also sequenced, and this complicates analysis of the scalp TCR repertoire.

For this clone: This receptor's antigen is unknown. No quality values exist for individual bases; no much larger clone is one base distant.

Here V drops 0 bases and J drops 7 bases, and the junction holds 6 bases not matched to any gene. For CDR1 and CDR2, the germline V gene lists LGHNA and YSLEER. Its CDR3 holds 16 amino acids, cysteine through phenylalanine. The only DNA kept is the CDR3, 48 bases in frame from the first base. From alopecia areata patients, peripheral blood was collected along with lesional scalp punch biopsies. PBMCs were isolated by density centrifugation and stained for CD3, CD4 and CD8, after which CD4+ and CD8+ T cells were sorted on a FACSAria. As part of a multicenter biomarker study, untreated alopecia areata patients were recruited. In roughly 5 patients from the biomarker study, the blood CD8+ T cells went through an additional sort into NKG2D-low and NKG2D-high fractions. Libraries were constructed by the immunoSEQ multiplex PCR assay. RNA was extracted from all samples and reverse transcribed into cDNA, which served as template for TCR sequencing. SuperScript III was used for first-strand cDNA synthesis, primed with a 2:1 mix of oligo-dT and random hexamers. A synthetic immune receptor repertoire was used to gauge amplification bias, and whatever bias remained was removed computationally. In the original analysis: Raw reads were preprocessed for error removal, and CDR3 was defined according to IMGT conventions as running from the conserved cysteine to phenylalanine. Clonality was calculated as 1 minus Shannon entropy normalized by log2 of the number of productive unique TCRs. Scalp TCRbeta sequences were cross-referenced with sorted blood CD4 and CD8 repertoires so that the CD4 or CD8 identity of scalp clones could be inferred. TCRdb carries this immuneACCESS record with in-frame sequences only. Its versions omit some clonotypes, under half of them owing to an unresolved V gene in the studies checked, with the rest unexplained. The V and J calls and clone size come from that table; D and trimming were worked out from the DNA. Within this sample are 120,000 or so clones, with 47% of them counted one time only. 10% to 13% of the sample rests with the top ten.

The rearranged chain carries TRBV4-3 and TRBJ2-1; 10 nucleotides in the junction match TRBD2. The clonotype originates from a human donor with alopecia areata. The specimen sequenced was NKG2D-low CD8+ T cells sorted from blood. Reading the label with the study, this specimen's cell subset or site is: sorted CD8+ NKG2D-low blood T cells. CDR3 region: CASSQELAGVKNEQFF. The DNA is as follows: TGCGCCAGCAGCCAAGAGCTAGCGGGAGTAAAAAATGAGCAGTTCTTC.